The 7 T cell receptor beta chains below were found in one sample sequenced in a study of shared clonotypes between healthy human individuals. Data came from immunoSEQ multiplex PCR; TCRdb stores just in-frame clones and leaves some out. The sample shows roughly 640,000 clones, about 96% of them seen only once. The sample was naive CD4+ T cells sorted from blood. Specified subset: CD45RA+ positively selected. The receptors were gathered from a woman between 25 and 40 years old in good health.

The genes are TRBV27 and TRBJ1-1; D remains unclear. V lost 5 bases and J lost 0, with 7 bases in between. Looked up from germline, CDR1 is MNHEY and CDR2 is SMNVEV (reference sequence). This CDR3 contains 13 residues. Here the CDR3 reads CASSVEMNTEAFF. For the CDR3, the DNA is TGTGCCAGCAGTGTAGAAATGAACACTGAAGCTTTCTTT.

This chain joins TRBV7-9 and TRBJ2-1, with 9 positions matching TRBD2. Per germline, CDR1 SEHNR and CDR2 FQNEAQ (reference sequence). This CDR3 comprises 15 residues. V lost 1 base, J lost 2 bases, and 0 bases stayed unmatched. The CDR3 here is CASSLGLAAYNEQFF. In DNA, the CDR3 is TGTGCCAGCAGCTTAGGACTAGCGGCCTACAATGAGCAGTTCTTC.

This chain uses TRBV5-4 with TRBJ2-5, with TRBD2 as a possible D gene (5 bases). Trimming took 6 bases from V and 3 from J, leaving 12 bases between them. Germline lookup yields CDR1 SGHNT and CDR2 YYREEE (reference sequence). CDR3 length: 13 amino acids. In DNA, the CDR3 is TGTGCCAGCACCAGTCCCGGGAAAGAGACCCAGTACTTC. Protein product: CASTSPGKETQYF.

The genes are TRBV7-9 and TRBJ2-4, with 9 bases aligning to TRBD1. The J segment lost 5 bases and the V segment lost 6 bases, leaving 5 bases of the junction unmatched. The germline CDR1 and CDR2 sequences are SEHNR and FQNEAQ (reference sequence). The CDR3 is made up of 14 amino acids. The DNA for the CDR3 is TGTGCCAGCAGGTCGGGACAGGGCGAAAACATTCAGTACTTC. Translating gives CASRSGQGENIQYF.

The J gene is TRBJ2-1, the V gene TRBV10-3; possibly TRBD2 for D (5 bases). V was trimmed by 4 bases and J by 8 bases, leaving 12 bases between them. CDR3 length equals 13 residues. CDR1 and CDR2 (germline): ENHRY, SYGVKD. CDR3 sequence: CAISVATKYEQFF. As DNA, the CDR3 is TGTGCCATCAGTGTAGCGACTAAATATGAGCAGTTCTTC.

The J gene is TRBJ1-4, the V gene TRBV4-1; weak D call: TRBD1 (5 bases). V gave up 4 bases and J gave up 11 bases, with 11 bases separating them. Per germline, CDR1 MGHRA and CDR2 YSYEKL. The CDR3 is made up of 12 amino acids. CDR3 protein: CASSLMGQKLFF. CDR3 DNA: TGCGCCAGCAGCCTGATGGGGCAGAAACTGTTTTTT.

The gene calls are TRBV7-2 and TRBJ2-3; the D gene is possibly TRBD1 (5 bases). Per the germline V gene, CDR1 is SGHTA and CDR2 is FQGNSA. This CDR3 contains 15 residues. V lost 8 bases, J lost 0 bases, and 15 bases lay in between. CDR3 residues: CASQLTAFSTDTQYF. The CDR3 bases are TGTGCCAGCCAACTGACAGCTTTTAGCACAGATACGCAGTATTTT.